A single sample gave rise to the 21 T cell receptor beta chains below, sequenced in a study of post-analysis software for immune sequencing data. Overall study results and limits: TRBV segments more frequent in patients than in controls numbered five and included TRBV5-6, TRBV5-1 and TRBV20-1.

Unique molecular identifiers were present in the TCR beta cDNA libraries. TCRdb used MiXCR to reprocess the PCR reads, holding one entry per CDR3 protein. Of 600,000 to 700,000 distinct CDR3 sequences in the sample, over 45% were seen once. These receptors lack a known antigen. Sequencing was done on a sample of blood. The receptors shown here come from a girl aged 2-15 years with multiple sclerosis.

The J gene is TRBJ2-4, the V gene TRBV5-1; no reliable D call. The CDR3 sequence is 14 residues long. V lost 0 bases and J 5 bases, leaving 9 bases between the germline ends. In germline, CDR1 is SGHRS, CDR2 YFSETQ. CDR3 nucleotide sequence: TGCGCCAGCAGCTTGGCAGTAGACCAAAACATTCAGTACTTC. Translated: CASSLAVDQNIQYF. Full variable domain (rest looked up from reference TRBV5-1 and TRBJ2-4): KAGVTQTPRYLIKTRGQQVTLSCSPISGHRSVSWYQQTPGQGLQFLFEYFSETQRNKGNFPGRFSGRQFSNSRSEMNVSTLELGDSALYLCASSLAVDQNIQYFGAGTRLSVL.

In its sample, this clonotype was seen a few times. This sequence joins TRBV4-3 and TRBJ2-1; D remains unclear. The germline V gene has CDR1 LGHNA and CDR2 YSLEER. The CDR3 runs 15 residues. V was shortened by 0 bases and J by 7 bases, with 13 bases between the two germline ends. CDR3 sequence: CASSQDWAAENEQFF. The CDR3 DNA reads as TGCGCCAGCAGCCAAGATTGGGCGGCAGAAAATGAGCAGTTCTTC.

The V gene is TRBV20-1, the J gene TRBJ1-2; TRBD1 matches at 9 bases. CDR1 DFQATT and CDR2 SNEGSKA come from the germline V gene (reference sequence). CDR3 length: 17 residues. The V gene end was trimmed by 6 bases and the J gene end by 2 bases; junction bases not matched to a gene: 16. The CDR3 nucleotides read TGCAGTGCCCCTAGTAATACAGGGGGCTACCGAAACTATGGCTACACCTTC. Translating it yields CSAPSNTGGYRNYGYTF.

This clonotype was seen only a few times. The gene calls are TRBV18 and TRBJ1-2, with a weak D call TRBD1 (6 bases). The CDR3 totals 15 residues. CDR1 KGHSH and CDR2 LQKENI come from the germline V gene. V lost 3 bases, J lost 3 bases, and 14 bases lay in between. CDR3 in amino acids: CASSPMTGIDYGYTF. CDR3 sequence (DNA): TGTGCCAGCTCACCTATGACAGGAATTGACTATGGCTACACCTTC.

This clonotype occurred a few times. The chain recombines TRBV18 with TRBJ2-3; TRBD1 is a possible D gene (5 bases). This CDR3 comprises 14 residues. The germline V and J ends were trimmed by 5 bases and 0 bases, with 9 bases remaining between them. The germline V gene encodes CDR1 KGHSH and CDR2 LQKENI. The CDR3 region has the DNA TGTGCCAGCTCAGTTGACAGCAGCACAGATACGCAGTATTTT. It encodes CASSVDSSTDTQYF.

This sequence joins TRBV6-6 and TRBJ2-5; TRBD2 might be the D (5 bases). The length of the CDR3 is 13 residues. Trimming left V 6 bases short and J 11 bases short, with 19 bases between. CDR1 and CDR2 from the germline V gene are MNHNY and SVGAGI (reference sequence). The CDR3 bases are TGTGCCAGCAGCCGTACTTTAGGTGGGGAGCAGTACTTC. Its protein product is CASSRTLGGEQYF.

This rearrangement joins TRBV7-2 to TRBJ2-7; D not resolved. CDR3 length equals 14 residues. The V end was cut by 5 bases, the J end by 0 bases, with 11 bases between. CDR1 SGHTA and CDR2 FQGNSA come from the germline V gene. The CDR3: CASSPGPVSYEQYF. Here the CDR3 DNA reads TGTGCCAGCAGCCCCGGACCGGTCTCCTACGAGCAGTACTTC.

The CDR3 loop reads CSVEKDRTRYGYTF. Written as DNA, the CDR3 is TGCAGCGTTGAAAAGGACAGAACAAGATATGGCTACACCTTC. The gene calls are TRBV29-1 and TRBJ1-2, with D possibly matching TRBD1 (6 bases). Deletions cut 2 bases from V and 5 bases from J, with 15 bases between. The CDR3 extends over 14 amino acids. Germline CDR1 is SQVTM and CDR2 is ANQGSEA.

This clonotype occurred once. The chain employs TRBV7-9 and TRBJ1-6, with D perhaps matching TRBD1 (6 bases). The germline V and J ends were trimmed by 3 bases and 10 bases, with 10 bases remaining between them. The germline CDR1 and CDR2 sequences are SEHNR and FQNEAQ (reference sequence). The CDR3 runs 13 residues. In nucleotides, the CDR3 is TGTGCCAGCAGCTTGCAGACAGGATCACCCCTCCACTTT. It is translated as CASSLQTGSPLHF.

A few counts support this clonotype. The CDR3 protein is CAISESGNEQFF. CDR3 DNA: TGTGCCATCAGTGAGTCGGGAAATGAGCAGTTCTTC. This rearrangement joins TRBV10-3 to TRBJ2-1; no definite D call. In germline, CDR1 is ENHRY, CDR2 SYGVKD. V lost 0 bases, J lost 7 bases, and 4 bases lay in between. This CDR3 is built from 12 residues.

The chain links TRBV4-3 to TRBJ2-3, with D possibly TRBD1 on 5 matching bases. Per germline, CDR1 LGHNA and CDR2 YSLEER. The CDR3 totals 19 residues. Trimming removed 0 bases from V and 3 bases from J, with 22 bases in between. CDR3 nucleotides: TGCGCCAGCAGCCAAGATCTTTTAAGGGGTCAGGCTATGACAGATACGCAGTATTTT. Protein product: CASSQDLLRGQAMTDTQYF.

This clonotype was counted a single time. The chain joins TRBV14 to TRBJ2-7; TRBD2 might be the D (8 bases). This CDR3 has 18 amino acids. Germline V lookup: CDR1 SGHDN, CDR2 FVKESK. The V and J ends lost 2 bases and 3 bases respectively, with 23 bases between them. CDR3 sequence (DNA): TGTGCCAGCAGCCAACTTGCTAGGGGGCGGGAGGAAGACTACGAGCAGTACTTC. It translates to CASSQLARGREEDYEQYF.

The V and J genes are TRBV5-6 and TRBJ2-3; perhaps TRBD2 as D (6 bases). V was shortened by 4 bases and J by 4 bases, with 19 bases between the two germline ends. CDR1 is SGHDT, CDR2 YYEEEE, per germline. The CDR3 spans 16 residues. DNA for the CDR3: TGTGCCAGCAGCCTGGGGGGAGGCTCGAAGGCAGATACGCAGTATTTT. It yields the protein CASSLGGGSKADTQYF.

The chain recombines TRBV29-1 with TRBJ1-2, with D uncertain. V was pared by 0 bases and J by 11 bases, with 10 bases between. The CDR3 contains 11 residues. Per germline, CDR1 SQVTM and CDR2 ANQGSEA. CDR3 DNA: TGCAGCGTTGAAGATATCCCGAGTTACACCTTC. It encodes CSVEDIPSYTF.

This sequence joins TRBV7-2 and TRBJ2-1, with D possibly being TRBD1 (6 bases). CDR3 length: 14 residues. Germline-derived CDR1 and CDR2 are SGHTA and FQGNSA. V was shortened by 5 bases and J by 8 bases, with 16 bases between the two germline ends. CDR3 DNA sequence: TGTGCCAGCAGCCGGGACAACTTTAAACATGAGCAGTTCTTC. This sequence encodes CASSRDNFKHEQFF.

The count of this clonotype is one. This rearrangement joins TRBV12-3 or TRBV12-4 to TRBJ2-3, with a possible D match to TRBD2 (5 bases). There are 13 residues in the CDR3. Trimming took 7 bases from V and 5 from J, leaving 13 bases between them. The CDR3 spells CASTPRAGDTQYF. As DNA, the CDR3 is TGTGCCAGCACTCCTCGGGCGGGAGATACGCAGTATTTT.

This rearrangement joins TRBV20-1 to TRBJ2-7; 7 nucleotides align to TRBD2. TRBJ2-5 matches the DNA end more closely, so the J call is doubtful. The CDR3 totals 15 residues. CDR1 and CDR2 from the germline V gene are DFQATT and SNEGSKA (reference sequence). The CDR3 DNA is TGCAGTGCTAGATACGGACTAGAGCTCCAAGAGACCCAGTACTTC. Protein: CSARYGLELQETQYF.

The chain employs TRBV7-2 and TRBJ2-3, with D perhaps matching TRBD2 (6 bases). The germline V gene has CDR1 SGHTA and CDR2 FQGNSA. The V end was cut by 1 base, the J end by 1 base, with 12 bases between. The CDR3 runs 16 residues. The CDR3 DNA sequence: TGTGCCAGCAGCTTAGGTCTAGGAGGGGGCACAGATACGCAGTATTTT. This translates into CASSLGLGGGTDTQYF.

This clonotype has more than one count but fewer than ten. V is TRBV6-2 or TRBV6-3 and J is TRBJ1-2; tentatively, D is TRBD1 (5 bases). Germline V gene lookup returns CDR1 MNHEY and CDR2 SVGEGT. V was clipped by 8 bases and J by 8 bases, with 12 bases between them. The CDR3 is 11 residues long. CDR3 loop: CASVGRGGYTF. In DNA form, the CDR3 reads TGTGCCAGCGTGGGGCGAGGCGGCTACACCTTC.

The chain carries TRBV5-5 and TRBJ2-1; the D gene could be TRBD1 or TRBD2 (6 bases each). The CDR3 covers 14 residues. Germline V gene sequence: CDR1 SGHKS, CDR2 YYEKEE (reference sequence). The germline V and J ends were trimmed by 5 bases and 6 bases, with 15 bases remaining between them. CDR3 sequence (DNA): TGTGCCAGCAGGGACGAGGGGGGACGCAATGAGCAGTTCTTC. It encodes CASRDEGGRNEQFF.

The genes are TRBV5-1 and TRBJ2-7, with TRBD1 matching 7 bases. J gave up 1 base and V 6 bases, and 4 bases lay outside the gene matches. Germline V lookup: CDR1 SGHRS, CDR2 YFSETQ. The CDR3 extends over 13 amino acids. CDR3: CASNRDRSYEQYF. The CDR3 DNA is TGCGCCAGCAACCGGGACAGATCCTACGAGCAGTACTTC. Full variable domain (rest looked up from reference TRBV5-1 and TRBJ2-7): KAGVTQTPRYLIKTRGQQVTLSCSPISGHRSVSWYQQTPGQGLQFLFEYFSETQRNKGNFPGRFSGRQFSNSRSEMNVSTLELGDSALYLCASNRDRSYEQYFGPGTRLTVT.